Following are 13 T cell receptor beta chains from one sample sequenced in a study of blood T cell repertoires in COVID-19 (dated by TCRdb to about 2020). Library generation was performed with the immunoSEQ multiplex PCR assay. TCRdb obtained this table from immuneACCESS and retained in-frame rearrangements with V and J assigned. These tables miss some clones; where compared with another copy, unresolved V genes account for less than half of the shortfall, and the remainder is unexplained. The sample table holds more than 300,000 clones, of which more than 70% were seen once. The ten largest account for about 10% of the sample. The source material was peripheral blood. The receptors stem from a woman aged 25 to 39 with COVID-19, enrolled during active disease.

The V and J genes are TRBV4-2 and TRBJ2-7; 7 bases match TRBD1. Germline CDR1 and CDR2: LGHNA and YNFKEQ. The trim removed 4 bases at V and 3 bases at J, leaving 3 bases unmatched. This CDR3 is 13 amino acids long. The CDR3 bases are TGTGCCAGCAGCCCCCGACAGGGCTACGAGCAGTACTTC. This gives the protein CASSPRQGYEQYF.

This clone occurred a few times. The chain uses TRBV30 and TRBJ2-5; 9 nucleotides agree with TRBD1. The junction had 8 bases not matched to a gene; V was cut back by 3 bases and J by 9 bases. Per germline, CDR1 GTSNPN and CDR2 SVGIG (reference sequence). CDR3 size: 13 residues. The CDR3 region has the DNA TGTGCCTGGAGGCGACAGGGGGTCGGGGCCCAGTACTTC. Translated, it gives CAWRRQGVGAQYF.

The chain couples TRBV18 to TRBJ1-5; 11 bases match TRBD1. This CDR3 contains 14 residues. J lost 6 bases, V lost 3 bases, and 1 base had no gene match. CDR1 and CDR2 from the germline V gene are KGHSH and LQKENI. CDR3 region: CASSPGQGVQPQHF. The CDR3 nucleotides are TGTGCCAGCTCACCGGGACAGGGGGTTCAGCCCCAGCATTTT.

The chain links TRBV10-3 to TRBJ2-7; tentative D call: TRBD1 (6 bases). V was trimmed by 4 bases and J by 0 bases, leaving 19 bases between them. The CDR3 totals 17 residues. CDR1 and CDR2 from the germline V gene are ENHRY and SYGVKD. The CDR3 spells CAISVGATGESSYEQYF. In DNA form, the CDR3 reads TGTGCCATCAGTGTCGGGGCGACAGGCGAGAGCTCCTACGAGCAGTACTTC.

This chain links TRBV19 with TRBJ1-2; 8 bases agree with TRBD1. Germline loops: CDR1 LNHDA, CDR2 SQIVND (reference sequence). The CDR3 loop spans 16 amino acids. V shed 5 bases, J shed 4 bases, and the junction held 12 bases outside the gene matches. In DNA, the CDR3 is TGTGCCAGTAGTGCCCCAGGGGGCGCAAGGGGCTATGGCTACACCTTC. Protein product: CASSAPGGARGYGYTF.

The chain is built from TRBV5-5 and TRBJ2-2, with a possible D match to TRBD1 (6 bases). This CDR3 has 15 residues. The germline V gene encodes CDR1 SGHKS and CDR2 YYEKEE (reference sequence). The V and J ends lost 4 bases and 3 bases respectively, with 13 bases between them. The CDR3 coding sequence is TGTGCCAGCAGCAAACCGACAGGAGACACCGGGGAGCTGTTTTTT. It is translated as CASSKPTGDTGELFF.

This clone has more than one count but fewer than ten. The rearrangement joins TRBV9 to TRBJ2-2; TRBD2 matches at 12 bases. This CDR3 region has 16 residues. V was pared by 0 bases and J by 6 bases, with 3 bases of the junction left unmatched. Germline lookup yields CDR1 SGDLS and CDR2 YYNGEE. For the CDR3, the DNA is TGTGCCAGCAGCGTAGCGAGACTAGCGGGAGCCGGGGAGCTGTTTTTT. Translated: CASSVARLAGAGELFF.

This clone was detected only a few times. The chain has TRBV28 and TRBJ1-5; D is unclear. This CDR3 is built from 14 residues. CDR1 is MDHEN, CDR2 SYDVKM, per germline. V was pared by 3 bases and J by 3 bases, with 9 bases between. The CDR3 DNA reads TGTGCCAGCAGTTTCGGCGGCCCCAATCAGCCCCAGCATTTT. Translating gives CASSFGGPNQPQHF.

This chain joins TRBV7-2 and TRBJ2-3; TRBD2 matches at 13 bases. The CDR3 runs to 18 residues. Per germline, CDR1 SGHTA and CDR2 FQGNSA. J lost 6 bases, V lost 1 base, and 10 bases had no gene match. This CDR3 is CASSLVTTSGRAGDTQYF. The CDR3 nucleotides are TGTGCCAGCAGCTTAGTAACCACTAGCGGGAGGGCCGGGGATACGCAGTATTTT. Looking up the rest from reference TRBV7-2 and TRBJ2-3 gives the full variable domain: GAGVSQSPSNKVTEKGKDVELRCDPISGHTALYWYRQSLGQGLEFLIYFQGNSAPDKSGLPSDRFSAERTGGSVSTLTIQRTQQEDSAVYLCASSLVTTSGRAGDTQYFGPGTRLTVL.

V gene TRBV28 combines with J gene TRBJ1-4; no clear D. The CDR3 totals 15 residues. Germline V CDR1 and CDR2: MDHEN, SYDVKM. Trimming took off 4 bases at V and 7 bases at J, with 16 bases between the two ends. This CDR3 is CASSSLAKRGEKLFF. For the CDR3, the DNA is TGTGCCAGCAGTTCTCTGGCAAAACGGGGTGAAAAACTGTTTTTT.

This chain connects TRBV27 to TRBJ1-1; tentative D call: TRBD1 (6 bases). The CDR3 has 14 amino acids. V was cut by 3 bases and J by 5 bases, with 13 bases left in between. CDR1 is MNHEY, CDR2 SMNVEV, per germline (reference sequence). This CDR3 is CASSLIQGLTEAFF. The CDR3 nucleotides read TGTGCCAGCAGTTTGATACAGGGATTGACTGAAGCTTTCTTT.

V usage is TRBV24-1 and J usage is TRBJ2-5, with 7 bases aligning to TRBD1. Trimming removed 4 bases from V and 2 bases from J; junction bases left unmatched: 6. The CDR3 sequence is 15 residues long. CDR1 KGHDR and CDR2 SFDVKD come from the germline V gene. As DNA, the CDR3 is TGTGCCACCAGTGACCGGACAGGAATGCAAGAGACCCAGTACTTC. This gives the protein CATSDRTGMQETQYF.

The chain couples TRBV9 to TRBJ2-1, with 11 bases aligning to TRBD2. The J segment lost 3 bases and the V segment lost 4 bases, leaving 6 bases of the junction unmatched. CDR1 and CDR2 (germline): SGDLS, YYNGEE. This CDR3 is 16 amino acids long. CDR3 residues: CASSLEGLADYNEQFF. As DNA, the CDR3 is TGTGCCAGCAGCTTAGAGGGACTAGCGGACTACAATGAGCAGTTCTTC.